Shown below are 29 T cell receptor beta chains from a single sample sequenced in a study of cytomegalovirus exposure and HLA in healthy donors (dated by TCRdb to about 2017). Library preparation employed the immunoSEQ multiplex PCR assay. For the multiplex PCR, a mixture combining 60 forward primers for TCR Vbeta segments and 13 reverse primers for TCR Jbeta segments was used. In TCRdb, the immuneACCESS table is reduced to in-frame sequences with V and J assigned. These tables do not hold every clone; where another copy was compared, an unresolved V gene accounts for under half, and the others remain unexplained. The sample table lists 150,000 to 200,000 clones, 76% of them with a count of one. The top ten hold approximately 0.76% of the sample. The sequenced material came from PBMCs. The receptors originated from a female donor in good health and CMV-seronegative.

This clone was picked up a small number of times. This chain joins TRBV15 and TRBJ2-1; 8 bases are shared with TRBD2. Losses at the gene ends were 5 bases for V and 0 bases for J; bases not matched to a gene: 3. CDR3 length: 15 amino acids. The germline V gene has CDR1 LNHNV and CDR2 YYDKDF (reference sequence). The CDR3 DNA reads TGTGCCACCAGCCCCGGGGGGGGCTCCTACAATGAGCAGTTCTTC. Its protein is CATSPGGGSYNEQFF.

This sequence joins TRBV2 and TRBJ2-5, with 9 bases fitting TRBD2. The CDR3 loop spans 15 amino acids. Germline CDR1 is SNHLY and CDR2 is FYNNEI. Trimming removed 6 bases from V and 1 base from J; junction bases left unmatched: 6. In DNA form, the CDR3 reads TGTGCCAGCAGCCCGACTAGCGGAGTCCAAGAGACCCAGTACTTC. Translation: CASSPTSGVQETQYF. Full variable domain (rest looked up from reference TRBV2 and TRBJ2-5): EPEVTQTPSHQVTQMGQEVILRCVPISNHLYFYWYRQILGQKVEFLVSFYNNEISEKSEIFDDQFSVERPDGSNFTLKIRSTKLEDSAMYFCASSPTSGVQETQYFGPGTRLLVL.

The CDR3 sequence: CASSQDTSSGNTIYF. CDR3 bases: TGCGCCAGCAGCCAAGACACCAGCTCTGGAAACACCATATATTTT. The chain joins TRBV4-1 to TRBJ1-3; D is unresolved. Germline V lookup: CDR1 MGHRA, CDR2 YSYEKL. This CDR3 comprises 15 residues. Trimming removed 0 bases from V and 0 bases from J, with 6 bases in between.

The rearrangement joins TRBV5-6 to TRBJ2-5; D perhaps matches TRBD1 (6 bases). This CDR3 spans 12 amino acids. Looked up from germline, CDR1 is SGHDT and CDR2 is YYEEEE. The germline V and J ends were trimmed by 3 bases and 5 bases, with 8 bases remaining between them. Written as DNA, the CDR3 is TGTGCCAGCAGCTGGCAGGGGGAGACCCAGTACTTC. Its protein product is CASSWQGETQYF.

The rearrangement links TRBV29-1 to TRBJ1-2; TRBD1 aligns across 9 bases. Germline V gene lookup returns CDR1 SQVTM and CDR2 ANQGSEA. The CDR3 is 14 residues long. J gave up 7 bases and V 2 bases, and 8 bases lay outside the gene matches. This chain's CDR3 is CSVEYVTGGLGYTF. The CDR3 DNA sequence: TGCAGCGTTGAATACGTAACAGGGGGCCTTGGCTACACCTTC.

This clone appeared a few times. This chain connects TRBV6-1 to TRBJ1-2, with TRBD1 identical over 8 bases. Germline V gene sequence: CDR1 MNHNS, CDR2 SASEGT. This CDR3 spans 13 amino acids. Trimming took 3 bases from V and 3 from J; bases not matched to a gene: 0. The CDR3 protein is CASSETGDYGYTF. CDR3 DNA sequence: TGTGCCAGCAGTGAGACAGGGGACTATGGCTACACCTTC.

To note about this clone: At one end, the junction sequence differs from germline, possibly due to a read error. This chain uses TRBV5-4 with TRBJ2-6, with TRBD1 as a possible D gene (5 bases). Germline V gene sequence: CDR1 SGHNT, CDR2 YYREEE (reference sequence). There are 15 residues in the CDR3. CDR3 protein: CASSLWYSGANGLTF. The CDR3 DNA reads TGTGCCAGCAGCTTGTGGTACTCTGGGGCCAACGGCCTGACTTTC.

The rearrangement joins TRBV6-5 to TRBJ1-2, with a tentative D call TRBD1 (5 bases). The V and J ends lost 4 bases and 5 bases respectively, with 11 bases between them. This CDR3 has 13 amino acids. Germline CDR1 and CDR2: MNHEY and SVGAGI. In nucleotides, the CDR3 is TGTGCCAGCAGTTTCCGACAGAAATATGGCTACACCTTC. Translated: CASSFRQKYGYTF.

This clone was recorded only once. J is TRBJ2-1 and V is TRBV15, with TRBD1 as a possible D gene (5 bases). Germline V gives CDR1 LNHNV, CDR2 YYDKDF (reference sequence). The CDR3 is 17 residues long. V was clipped by 7 bases and J by 0 bases, with 19 bases between them. The CDR3 reads CATKDAERGGSYNEQFF. For the CDR3, the DNA is TGTGCCACCAAAGATGCCGAAAGGGGCGGCTCCTACAATGAGCAGTTCTTC. Full variable domain (missing parts from reference TRBV15 and TRBJ2-1): DAMVIQNPRYQVTQFGKPVTLSCSQTLNHNVMYWYQQKSSQAPKLLFHYYDKDFNNEADTPDNFQSRRPNTSFCFLDIRSPGLGDTAMYLCATKDAERGGSYNEQFFGPGTRLTVL.

The rearrangement joins TRBV28 to TRBJ2-3; 8 nucleotides line up with TRBD2. This CDR3 has 15 residues. Germline lookup yields CDR1 MDHEN and CDR2 SYDVKM. Germline trimming cut 4 bases from V and 0 bases from J; bases unmatched to any gene: 3. CDR3 sequence: CASSSAGVSTDTQYF. The CDR3, as DNA: TGTGCCAGCAGTTCAGCGGGAGTTAGCACAGATACGCAGTATTTT.

Written as DNA, the CDR3 is TGTGCCAGCAGGTGGACAGGGAGGGCAGATACGCAGTATTTT. This sequence encodes CASRWTGRADTQYF. V usage is TRBV27 and J usage is TRBJ2-3; D perhaps matches TRBD1 (8 bases). Per germline, CDR1 MNHEY and CDR2 SMNVEV (reference sequence). The CDR3 has 14 residues. Trimming stripped 6 bases from V and 4 bases from J, with 14 bases between.

The rearrangement links TRBV27 to TRBJ2-1; 13 nucleotides align to TRBD2. Unmatched junction bases numbered 7, after V lost 3 bases and J lost 8 bases. CDR1 is MNHEY and CDR2 is SMNVEV in the germline V gene (reference sequence). This CDR3 region has 16 residues. This CDR3 reads CASSFQLAGGPDEQFF. In DNA, the CDR3 is TGTGCCAGCAGTTTCCAACTAGCGGGAGGGCCCGATGAGCAGTTCTTC.

With regard to this clone: Mismatch with germline at one junction end may stem from a read error. The V gene is TRBV10-3, the J gene TRBJ2-6; maybe TRBD2 (6 bases). This CDR3 spans 15 amino acids. Per germline, CDR1 ENHRY and CDR2 SYGVKD. The DNA for the CDR3 is TGTGCCATCACGGGAGCGGGCCCTGGGGCCAACGGCCTGACTTTC. Its translation: CAITGAGPGANGLTF.

This rearrangement joins TRBV18 to TRBJ2-7; 10 bases match TRBD2. The CDR3 is made up of 15 amino acids. The V gene end was trimmed by 4 bases and the J gene end by 4 bases; junction bases not matched to a gene: 7. Germline loops: CDR1 KGHSH, CDR2 LQKENI. DNA of the CDR3: TGTGCCAGCTCACGGCAAACTAGCGGGGTTTACGAGCAGTACTTC. Translating gives CASSRQTSGVYEQYF.

The chain has TRBV4-3 and TRBJ2-5; D remains unclear. Trimming removed 4 bases at V and 2 bases at J, with 11 bases between. Germline loops: CDR1 LGHNA, CDR2 YSLEER. CDR3 length equals 14 residues. The CDR3, as DNA: TGCGCCAGCAGCCGTGACACAGTTCAAGAGACCCAGTACTTC. This translates into CASSRDTVQETQYF.

The chain carries TRBV6-4 and TRBJ2-5; TRBD2 agrees at 11 bases. The better agreement between TRBJ2-7 and the DNA end casts doubt on the J call. Germline lookup yields CDR1 MRHNA and CDR2 SNTAGT. This CDR3 comprises 15 residues. For the CDR3, the DNA is TGTGCCAGCAGTCCTATAGCGGGGGGGGCCTACGAGCAGTACTTC. This translates into CASSPIAGGAYEQYF.

The CDR3 reads CASSELIYNEQFF. The CDR3 DNA sequence: TGTGCCAGCAGCGAACTCATCTACAATGAGCAGTTCTTC. The chain uses TRBV6-4 and TRBJ2-1; D gene uncertain. This CDR3 has 13 amino acids. CDR1 and CDR2 (germline): MRHNA, SNTAGT. V lost 6 bases and J lost 3, with 9 bases in between.

This clone was picked up a small number of times. V gene TRBV2 combines with J gene TRBJ1-4; D is ambiguous. Per the germline V gene, CDR1 is SNHLY and CDR2 is FYNNEI. Trimming cost V 6 bases and J 11 bases, with 19 bases left between them. This CDR3 has 14 residues. CDR3 nucleotides: TGTGCCAGCAGCTCGAGGATTACAAGTGGGAAACTGTTTTTT. It codes for CASSSRITSGKLFF.

This chain links TRBV10-3 with TRBJ1-1, with no clear D. The germline gives CDR1 ENHRY, CDR2 SYGVKD. The CDR3 spans 14 residues. Trimming cost V 8 bases and J 1 base, with 14 bases left between them. The CDR3 coding sequence is TGTGCCATCTCCAACGTCAGACAGAACACTGAAGCTTTCTTT. Protein sequence: CAISNVRQNTEAFF.

J is TRBJ1-2 and V is TRBV9; 7 nucleotides align to TRBD1. Germline V gene lookup returns CDR1 SGDLS and CDR2 YYNGEE. V lost 3 bases, J lost 4 bases, and 3 bases stayed unmatched. The CDR3 length is 13 residues. The CDR3, as DNA: TGTGCCAGCAGCGCAGGACAGGTCTATGGCTACACCTTC. Translated, it gives CASSAGQVYGYTF. Drawing the rest from reference TRBV9 and TRBJ1-2, the complete variable domain is DSGVTQTPKHLITATGQRVTLRCSPRSGDLSVYWYQQSLDQGLQFLIQYYNGEERAKGNILERFSAQQFPDLHSELNLSSLELGDSALYFCASSAGQVYGYTFGSGTRLTVV.

The chain joins TRBV11-2 to TRBJ2-5; D unclear. Gene TRBJ2-7 matches the end of the DNA better, so the J call may be wrong. Germline assignment: CDR1 SGHAT and CDR2 FQNNGV. There are 13 residues in the CDR3. The CDR3 DNA sequence: TGTGCCAGCAGCTTAGCAGCGATCTACGAGCAGTACTTC. This encodes CASSLAAIYEQYF.

In the case of this clone: One end of the junction varies from germline; a read error may be responsible. J is TRBJ2-6 and V is TRBV5-1; 9 bases align to TRBD1. The CDR3 runs 18 residues. Germline V CDR1 and CDR2: SGHRS, YFSETQ. CDR3 residues: CASSYLGQGPPGANGLTF. In nucleotides, the CDR3 is TGCGCCAGCAGCTACCTAGGACAGGGGCCTCCTGGGGCCAACGGCCTGACTTTC.

The V call is TRBV2, the J call TRBJ2-3; D may be TRBD2 (5 bases). The germline V gene has CDR1 SNHLY and CDR2 FYNNEI. Trimming stripped 5 bases from V and 3 bases from J, with 15 bases between. The CDR3 contains 15 residues. The CDR3 coding sequence is TGTGCCAGCAGTTCAATGACTACTAGGACAGATACGCAGTATTTT. It is translated as CASSSMTTRTDTQYF.

The chain recombines TRBV5-4 with TRBJ1-1, with D unclear. The germline V gene encodes CDR1 SGHNT and CDR2 YYREEE (reference sequence). This CDR3 contains 14 residues. Trimming cost V 0 bases and J 1 base, with 7 bases left between them. CDR3 sequence: CASSLAGRNTEAFF. CDR3 sequence (DNA): TGTGCCAGCAGCTTGGCCGGGAGGAACACTGAAGCTTTCTTT. The full variable domain, completed using reference TRBV5-4 and TRBJ1-1, is ETGVTQSPTHLIKTRGQQVTLRCSSQSGHNTVSWYQQALGQGPQFIFQYYREEENGRGNFPPRFSGLQFPNYSSELNVNALELDDSALYLCASSLAGRNTEAFFGQGTRLTVV.

This chain joins TRBV7-2 and TRBJ1-1; tentative D call: TRBD1 (5 bases). The germline gives CDR1 SGHTA, CDR2 FQGNSA. The CDR3 spans 14 residues. V lost 2 bases, J lost 0 bases, and 7 bases lay in between. Written as DNA, the CDR3 is TGTGCCAGCAGCTTATCAGGGATGAACACTGAAGCTTTCTTT. Amino acids: CASSLSGMNTEAFF.

The chain uses TRBV28 and TRBJ1-1; 10 bases are shared with TRBD1. Losses at the gene ends were 8 bases for V and 4 bases for J; bases not matched to a gene: 13. This CDR3 region has 16 residues. In germline, CDR1 is MDHEN, CDR2 SYDVKM. CDR3 sequence (DNA): TGTGCCAGCCCCCCAAGGGGACAGGGGAGAATCACTGAAGCTTTCTTT. Protein sequence: CASPPRGQGRITEAFF.

The J gene is TRBJ2-7, the V gene TRBV27, with D maybe TRBD1 (5 bases). This CDR3 spans 14 amino acids. V gave up 0 bases and J gave up 4 bases, with 10 bases separating them. From germline, CDR1 is MNHEY and CDR2 SMNVEV (reference sequence). The CDR3 DNA reads TGTGCCAGCAGTTTATCAAACAAGGGGTACGAGCAGTACTTC. Translation: CASSLSNKGYEQYF.

V gene TRBV4-3 combines with J gene TRBJ2-1, with 11 bases that match TRBD2. The junction had 15 bases not matched to a gene; V was cut back by 6 bases and J by 8 bases. The CDR3 runs 17 residues. Germline lookup yields CDR1 LGHNA and CDR2 YSLEER. The CDR3 region has the DNA TGCGCCAGCAGTCCAAGATCCCTAGCGGGAGGTTATGATGAGCAGTTCTTC. It translates to CASSPRSLAGGYDEQFF.

The genes are TRBV6-4 and TRBJ1-1; TRBD1 aligns across 11 bases. This CDR3 has 14 residues. Germline V CDR1 and CDR2: MRHNA, SNTAGT. Losses at the gene ends were 6 bases for V and 4 bases for J; bases not matched to a gene: 4. The CDR3 coding sequence is TGTGCCAGCAGACCCGGGACAGGGGGCACTGAAGCTTTCTTT. Its translation: CASRPGTGGTEAFF.